This TCR beta chain came from a study of CD8 T cells in ankylosing spondylitis. TCRdb re-analysed the 5' RACE reads in MiXCR, keeping a single row per CDR3 protein. Among a few hundred thousand distinct CDR3 sequences listed, about a sixth were seen once. The length of the CDR3 is 13 residues. V was trimmed by 7 bases and J by 1 base, leaving 11 bases between them. Germline lookup yields CDR1 SGHAT and CDR2 FQNNGV. The TCR sequence derives from a male donor with ankylosing spondylitis or in good health (not recorded which). The sequencing input was blood, either unsorted or a sorted T cell fraction (not recorded which). This chain connects TRBV11-2 to TRBJ2-7; D gene unclear. This CDR3 is CASIGYTSYEQYF. The CDR3 coding sequence is TGTGCCAGCATTGGGTACACGTCCTACGAGCAGTACTTC.